The 14 T cell receptor beta chains below come from one sample, sequenced in a study of CD8 T cells in Susac syndrome. It was with random hexamers that about 0.45 to 1 ug RNA was reverse transcribed. TCRdb ran MiXCR on the immunoSEQ multiplex PCR reads and lists one entry per CDR3 protein. Among around 80,000 distinct CDR3 sequences listed, roughly nine tenths were seen once. What was sequenced was CD8+ T cells from PBMCs. The source of these receptors is a human donor with multiple sclerosis.

The chain recombines TRBV4-1 with TRBJ1-1; TRBD1 might be the D (6 bases). Trimming removed 0 bases from V and 3 bases from J, with 17 bases in between. The germline V gene encodes CDR1 MGHRA and CDR2 YSYEKL. There are 17 residues in the CDR3. CDR3 DNA sequence: TGCGCCAGCAGCCAAGATTTTAGAGGGGGATGGGACACTGAAGCTTTCTTT. Its translation is CASSQDFRGGWDTEAFF.

Here the CDR3 reads CASSSHRDYRTDTQYF. The CDR3 DNA reads TGTGCCAGCAGTTCCCACCGGGACTACCGAACAGATACGCAGTATTTT. The rearrangement joins TRBV12-3 or TRBV12-4 to TRBJ2-3; 7 nucleotides agree with TRBD2. V dropped 4 bases and J dropped 3; count of bases not matched to a gene: 10. The CDR3 consists of 16 residues.

The J gene is TRBJ2-2, the V gene TRBV4-1; TRBD2 is a possible D gene (5 bases). V gave up 1 base and J gave up 5 bases, with 8 bases separating them. This CDR3 spans 14 amino acids. Germline V gene lookup returns CDR1 MGHRA and CDR2 YSYEKL. DNA of the CDR3: TGCGCCAGCAGCCAAGGACGAGGGACCGGGGAGCTGTTTTTT. Translated, it gives CASSQGRGTGELFF.

The chain has TRBV7-3 and TRBJ2-2; D is uncertain. Trimming pared 5 bases from V and 0 bases from J, leaving 7 bases between. Germline lookup yields CDR1 SGHTA and CDR2 FQGTGA. The CDR3 covers 14 residues. CDR3 bases: TGTGCCAGCAGCGCCGGAGCGAACACCGGGGAGCTGTTTTTT. It specifies CASSAGANTGELFF.

The chain combines TRBV4-3 with TRBJ2-4, with TRBD2 identical over 7 bases. Germline lookup yields CDR1 LGHNA and CDR2 YSLEER. The CDR3 consists of 16 residues. J lost 8 bases, V lost 0 bases, and 10 bases had no gene match. CDR3 loop: CASSQDGAGAGDIQYF. In DNA form, the CDR3 reads TGCGCCAGCAGCCAAGATGGGGCGGGAGCCGGGGACATTCAGTACTTC.

The rearrangement uses TRBV27 and TRBJ2-1; 9 nucleotides match TRBD2. The CDR3 extends over 13 amino acids. J gave up 9 bases and V 2 bases, and 2 bases lay outside the gene matches. CDR1 MNHEY and CDR2 SMNVEV come from the germline V gene (reference sequence). This CDR3 is CASSLSGGIEQFF. In DNA form, the CDR3 reads TGTGCCAGCAGTTTAAGCGGGGGGATTGAGCAGTTCTTC.

The rearrangement uses TRBV4-2 and TRBJ2-3; possible D gene TRBD2, 5 bases. CDR3 length: 15 residues. The V gene lost 6 bases and the J gene lost 3 bases, with 16 bases spanning the gap. In germline, CDR1 is LGHNA, CDR2 YNFKEQ. The CDR3 region is CASRLTGMSTDTQYF. CDR3 coding DNA: TGTGCCAGCAGGTTGACCGGGATGTCTACAGATACGCAGTATTTT.

The chain links TRBV27 to TRBJ2-6; D remains unclear. The CDR3 has 13 amino acids. V dropped 6 bases and J dropped 4 bases, with 7 bases sitting between them. Germline V gene sequence: CDR1 MNHEY, CDR2 SMNVEV (reference sequence). The CDR3 here is CASSVQGANVLTF. The CDR3 region has the DNA TGTGCCAGCAGCGTACAGGGGGCCAACGTCCTGACTTTC. The variable domain in full, with the rest retrieved from reference TRBV27 and TRBJ2-6, is EAQVTQNPRYLITVTGKKLTVTCSQNMNHEYMSWYRQDPGLGLRQIYYSMNVEVTDKGDVPEGYKVSRKEKRNFPLILESPSPNQTSLYFCASSVQGANVLTFGAGSRLTVL.

The gene calls are TRBV28 and TRBJ2-7, with 7 bases aligning to TRBD1. CDR1 is MDHEN, CDR2 SYDVKM, per germline. The V segment lost 6 bases and the J segment 3 bases; nucleotides outside the gene matches: 11. The CDR3 runs to 15 residues. CDR3 in amino acids: CASRALETGNYEQYF. The CDR3 DNA reads as TGTGCCAGCAGGGCCCTCGAGACAGGGAACTACGAGCAGTACTTC.

V gene TRBV4-1 combines with J gene TRBJ1-4, with a tentative D call TRBD1 (6 bases). The CDR3 sequence is 14 residues long. Trimming took 3 bases from V and 6 from J, leaving 11 bases between them. Germline V CDR1 and CDR2: MGHRA, YSYEKL. The CDR3 DNA sequence: TGCGCCAGCAGCCACGAGTCAGGGGATGAAAAACTGTTTTTT. Protein sequence: CASSHESGDEKLFF.

The chain is built from TRBV12-5 and TRBJ2-1; 13 bases match TRBD2. Trimming cost V 2 bases and J 4 bases; bases outside gene matches: 2. CDR3 length equals 16 residues. CDR1 is LGHNT and CDR2 is FRNRAP in the germline V gene. CDR3 sequence reads: CASGLLGLAGYNEQFF. The CDR3 nucleotides are TGTGCTAGTGGTTTGCTGGGACTAGCGGGGTACAATGAGCAGTTCTTC.

The chain has TRBV6-6 and TRBJ2-1, with 8 bases identical to TRBD2. CDR1 MNHNY and CDR2 SVGAGI come from the germline V gene (reference sequence). This CDR3 comprises 16 residues. V shed 4 bases and J 0 bases; nucleotides not matched to a gene: 5. The CDR3 region is CASSFPSGSSYNEQFF. The CDR3, as DNA: TGTGCCAGCAGTTTCCCGAGCGGGAGCTCCTACAATGAGCAGTTCTTC.

CDR3 loop: CASSGGTGWETQYF. DNA for the CDR3: TGTGCCAGCAGCGGGGGGACAGGCTGGGAGACCCAGTACTTC. The rearrangement uses TRBV9 and TRBJ2-5, with 8 bases that match TRBD1. The germline CDR1 and CDR2 sequences are SGDLS and YYNGEE. Germline trimming cut 3 bases from V and 5 bases from J; bases unmatched to any gene: 6. The CDR3 covers 14 residues.

This clonotype was seen once. The V gene is TRBV19, the J gene TRBJ1-1, with 8 bases lining up with TRBD1. Germline CDR1 reads LNHDA; CDR2 reads SQIVND (reference sequence). The CDR3 runs to 14 residues. V lost 9 bases, J lost 1 base, and 7 bases stayed unmatched. CDR3 nucleotide sequence: TGTGCCAGCATACCGGGACAGGAGAACACTGAAGCTTTCTTT. Its translation: CASIPGQENTEAFF. Full variable domain (outside the CDR3, taken from reference TRBV19 and TRBJ1-1): DGGITQSPKYLFRKEGQNVTLSCEQNLNHDAMYWYRQDPGQGLRLIYYSQIVNDFQKGDIAEGYSVSREKKESFPLTVTSAQKNPTAFYLCASIPGQENTEAFFGQGTRLTVV.